The TCR beta chain described here comes from a study of T cell repertoires in cytomegalovirus infection. Across the study: Matching HLA type, along with CMV infection, was indicated by public TCR beta signatures.

The V segment lost 6 bases and the J segment 2 bases; nucleotides outside the gene matches: 5. The CDR3 loop spans 14 amino acids. Looked up from germline, CDR1 is LNHDA and CDR2 is SQIVND (reference sequence). TCRdb independently ran MiXCR on the reads; one entry per CDR3 protein. The table records approximately 500,000 distinct CDR3 sequences, about 30% of them present only once. This clonotype has only one observation. Its antigen is currently unknown. The study's findings and limits: The ex vivo response was dominated by HLA-C-restricted CMV-specific TCR beta clonotypes. Summed frequency of shared TCR beta families picked out CMV carriers who also had the relevant HLA.

This chain joins TRBV19 and TRBJ2-3, with TRBD2 matching 7 bases. The sequencing input was PBMCs. The sequence came from a human donor in good health (CMV status not recorded). Some clones in this sample may be carry-over from other donors' samples. This chain's CDR3 is CASSEGRATDTQYF. The CDR3 region has the DNA TGTGCCAGTAGCGAAGGGAGGGCCACAGATACGCAGTATTTT.